This T cell receptor (beta chain) derives from a study of Ad26.COV2.S vaccination and SARS-CoV-2 variants. As concerns this clone: The antigen is unknown.

The treatment denotes: some 20 received Ad26.COV2.S at low or high dose, single or two shots; several received placebo; per-sample allocation not given. All samples were drawn on day 63, counting from the first vaccine or placebo injection. The V gene's germline CDR1 is LNHNV and CDR2 YYDKDF (reference sequence). V lost 1 base and J 2 bases, leaving 12 bases between the germline ends. The CDR3 spans 16 residues. Study-level findings and limits: Breadth measured for non-spike TCRs was similar across vaccine and placebo recipients.

Generated by immunoSEQ multiplex PCR, the TCRdb table keeps only in-frame clones and is missing some. Counted here are fewer than 300,000 clones, approximately 89% occurring once; the ten biggest clones make up over 2.5%. The chain joins TRBV15 to TRBJ2-1; possibly TRBD2 for D (5 bases). The sequence was collected from a person aged 18-60 years who received the Ad26.COV2.S COVID-19 vaccine or a placebo. The source material was peripheral blood, sampled in a trial of Ad26.COV2.S vaccine versus placebo. The CDR3 loop is CATSRVPSSAYNEQFF. For the CDR3, the DNA is TGTGCCACCAGCAGAGTTCCGAGTAGCGCCTACAATGAGCAGTTCTTC.